The T cell receptor beta chain under discussion was sequenced for a study of tumor-infiltrating lymphocytes in primary liver carcinoma (dated by TCRdb to the late 2010s). Regarding the complete study: Of the five patients, three men and two women aged 30 to 69 years, four had hepatocellular carcinoma and one had combined HCC and intrahepatic cholangiocarcinoma. The tumors of the five patients were staged as T1-T3 N0M0, with maximum diameters ranging from roughly 4 to 11 cm. Each sample produced about 3.5 to 7.13 million productive TCRbeta reads, and read depth showed no significant difference between tissue types. Across five regions of each liver tumor, along with adjacent normal tissue and blood, the study brought together TCRbeta repertoire sequencing, expression microarrays and whole-exome sequencing. A total of approximately 35 specimens from 5 patients, comprising approximately 25 tumor regions, 5 adjacent noncancerous liver tissues and 5 peripheral blood samples, were covered by TCRbeta repertoire sequencing. The approximately 25 tumor region samples were profiled with Agilent mRNA microarrays so that TCRbeta repertoire diversity could be related to the local molecular phenotype. High reproducibility was observed for the technical replicate repertoires, with mean shared-clone rates approximately 0.9 and correlation coefficients above 0.95.

General findings and caveats noted by the study authors: Only roughly 8-24% of top clones appeared in all five regions of a tumor, which suggests that tumor-infiltrating T cells are spatially heterogeneous. Repertoire overlap was found to be higher between tumor regions (mean approximately 36%) than between tumor-adjacent (17%) or tumor-blood (about 15%) pairs, consistent with antigen-driven expansion. Because sequencing covered only the TCR beta chain and unpaired alpha chains were not captured, true repertoire diversity is likely underestimated. Compared with blood, tumors had a significantly larger share of the repertoire taken up by the top 250 clones (p = 0.039). The study included only four to six patients, and the authors note findings should be validated in a larger study. Comparison of CD4+ and CD8+ T cell repertoires was precluded by the use of bulk unsorted samples.

Without any cell sorting, total RNA and DNA were co-extracted from about 20-30 mg of bulk tissue using the AllPrep DNA/RNA mini kit. Between late 2015 and March 2016, a few patients in China with histopathologically diagnosed primary liver carcinoma had surgical resection. At the time of sampling, the patients had chronic HBV infection and had not received any treatment. Each tumor was sampled at five spatially separated regions: the tumor centre plus the superior, inferior, left-lateral and right-lateral poles. According to histology, viable tumor cells made up more than 85% of every tumor sample. Each fresh piece of tumor and adjacent tissue was cut in two, with one half stored in RNAlater at -80 degrees C and the other half sent for histology. Trimming removed 2 bases from V and 5 bases from J, leaving 13 bases between the germline ends. As encoded in the germline V gene, CDR1 is SGHDN while CDR2 is FVKESK. The CDR3, cysteine through phenylalanine, is 14 amino acids long. Only the CDR3 part of the read is kept: 42 bases, read in frame from the first base.

Using a constant-region primer and ProtoScript II reverse transcriptase, TCRbeta-specific cDNA was reverse-transcribed from 500 ng total RNA. Construction of the TCRbeta libraries relied on three nested rounds of multiplex PCR, following a slightly modified ARM-PCR procedure. Multiplex TRBV1-TRBV30 forward primers and a Cbeta reverse primer were used in the first two PCR rounds, each of which was run for approximately 9 cycles. Sample barcodes and Illumina adapters were attached in a final 25-cycle PCR using Deep VentR polymerase. Amplicons of 200-500 bp were gel-purified with a QIAquick gel extraction kit before sequencing. TCRbeta amplicons were sequenced on an Illumina HiSeq 2500 with 250-bp paired-end reads. The source study handled its data this way. Trimmomatic v0.33 was used to quality-trim the reads, and FLASH v1.2.11 was used to merge paired reads so that full CDR3 sequences could be recovered. V, D and J germline segments were assigned to the rearranged TCRbeta sequences by MiGEC v1.2.1b. VDJtools v1.0.0 computed clonotype statistics and Shannon-Wiener diversity indices. To reduce sampling bias, subsequent analyses other than the diversity analysis used only the 250 most abundant clonotypes in each sample. Clones were called with MiXCR by TCRdb after fastp trimmed the public reads at Q25, and only in-frame beta chains were retained. Identical CDR3 protein sequences are pooled into one entry, listed with their most common genes and DNA. The V and J calls were not made by the authors but by TCRdb's processing. The sample table holds fewer than 75,000 distinct CDR3 sequences, of which over 60% were seen once. About 40% of the sample is taken by the ten largest.

In its sample, this clonotype was seen many times. Its antigen is not yet known. Base qualities are missing; no much larger clone stands one base away. The specimen sequenced was liver tumor tissue from sampling region 4. The sample's cell subset or site, from its label and the paper: tumor region T4, right-lateral pole. The clonotype originates from a man between 35 and 55 years old with primary liver carcinoma and hepatitis B virus infection. The chain is encoded by TRBV14 joined to TRBJ2-7; the D region may be TRBD1 or TRBD2, each matching 5 bases equally. The CDR3 region: CASSQWDLRDEQYF. The DNA is TGTGCCAGCAGCCAATGGGACCTTCGGGACGAGCAGTACTTC.